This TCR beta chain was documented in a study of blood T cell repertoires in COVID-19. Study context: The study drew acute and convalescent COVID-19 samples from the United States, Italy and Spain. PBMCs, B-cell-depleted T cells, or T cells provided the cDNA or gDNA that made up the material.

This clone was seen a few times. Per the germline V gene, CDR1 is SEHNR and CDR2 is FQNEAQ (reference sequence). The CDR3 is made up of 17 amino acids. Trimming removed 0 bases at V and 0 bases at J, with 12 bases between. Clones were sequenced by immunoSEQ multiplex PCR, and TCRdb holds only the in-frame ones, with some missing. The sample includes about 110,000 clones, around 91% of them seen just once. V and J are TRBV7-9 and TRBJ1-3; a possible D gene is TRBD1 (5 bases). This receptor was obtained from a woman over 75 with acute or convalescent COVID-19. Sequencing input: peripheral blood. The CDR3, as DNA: TGTGCCAGCAGCTTAGCGCGGGGGGATAGCTCTGGAAACACCATATATTTT. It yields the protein CASSLARGDSSGNTIYF.